The 14 T cell receptor beta chains below were found in one sample sequenced in a study of T cell repertoires in aging, cancer and after chemotherapy. TCR beta rearrangements were amplified from peripheral blood genomic DNA. A mixed TRB-A/B primer pool amplified rearranged TRB by multiplex touch-down PCR. TCRdb redid the calling of the multiplex PCR reads with MiXCR, one entry per CDR3 protein. The sample has about 2,000 distinct CDR3 sequences; roughly 25% are singletons. The sample consisted of blood. The receptor source for this set is a human donor with a solid tumor.

Sample share makes this clonotype medium-sized. The rearrangement joins TRBV20-1 to TRBJ2-7; D is possibly TRBD1 (6 bases). V was clipped by 1 base and J by 3 bases, with 10 bases between them. Germline-derived CDR1 and CDR2 are DFQATT and SNEGSKA (reference sequence). The CDR3 is made up of 13 amino acids. The CDR3 DNA follows: TGCAGTGCTAGAGGACAGGTTGACTACGAGCAGTACTTC. This encodes CSARGQVDYEQYF.

This clonotype is categorized as medium-sized. The J gene is TRBJ2-4, the V gene TRBV10-2; 14 bases are a match to TRBD2. This CDR3 comprises 18 residues. Losses at the gene ends were 3 bases for V and 0 bases for J; bases not matched to a gene: 4. Germline V lookup: CDR1 WSHSY, CDR2 SAAADI. The CDR3 coding sequence is TGCGCCAGCAGTGATCGGGGACTAGCGGGAGTAGCCAAAAACATTCAGTACTTC. Translated, it gives CASSDRGLAGVAKNIQYF.

The chain recombines TRBV12-3 or TRBV12-4 with TRBJ2-7; TRBD2 aligns across 14 bases. V lost 2 bases to trimming and J lost 5 bases; unmatched junction nucleotides: 2. The CDR3 has 15 amino acids. CDR3 protein: CASSLRGLAGDEQYF. The DNA for the CDR3 is TGTGCCAGCAGTTTACGGGGACTAGCGGGAGACGAGCAGTACTTC.

This clonotype was detected only a few times. The rearrangement links TRBV11-2 to TRBJ1-3; D not certain. The CDR3 covers 15 residues. V lost 2 bases and J 4 bases, leaving 12 bases between the germline ends. CDR1 SGHAT and CDR2 FQNNGV come from the germline V gene. CDR3 region: CASSLSDPPGNTIYF. CDR3 nucleotide sequence: TGTGCCAGCAGCTTATCGGATCCACCGGGAAACACCATATATTTT.

Sample share makes this clonotype medium-sized. The gene calls are TRBV6-1 and TRBJ1-4; D perhaps matches TRBD1 (5 bases). V lost 4 bases and J lost 7, with 10 bases in between. There are 13 residues in the CDR3. Germline V gives CDR1 MNHNS, CDR2 SASEGT. The CDR3 protein is CASSVTDVEKLFF. CDR3 nucleotides: TGTGCCAGCAGTGTGACAGACGTTGAAAAACTGTTTTTT.

The V and J genes are TRBV5-1 and TRBJ1-5; D remains unclear. From germline, CDR1 is SGHRS and CDR2 YFSETQ. The CDR3 totals 13 residues. Trimming removed 0 bases from V and 1 base from J, with 2 bases in between. Here the CDR3 reads CASSLDSNQPQHF. Here the CDR3 DNA reads TGCGCCAGCAGCTTGGACAGCAATCAGCCCCAGCATTTT.

The V gene is TRBV7-2, the J gene TRBJ1-6; 10 bases are shared with TRBD1. This CDR3 has 17 residues. Germline V CDR1 and CDR2: SGHTA, FQGNSA. The J segment lost 11 bases and the V segment lost 2 bases, leaving 12 bases of the junction unmatched. CDR3 region: CASSLSSFGTGAPPLHF. The CDR3 nucleotides read TGTGCCAGCAGCTTATCTTCGTTTGGGACAGGGGCGCCACCCCTCCACTTT.

In this sample, this clonotype turned up a few times. The chain couples TRBV4-1 to TRBJ2-7, with TRBD1 matching 9 bases. This CDR3 spans 16 amino acids. With V trimmed by 1 base and J by 4 bases, 8 bases remained unmatched. Germline values: CDR1 MGHRA, CDR2 YSYEKL. DNA for the CDR3: TGCGCCAGCAGCCAAGTCGTAGGGACAGGGAAATACGAGCAGTACTTC. Translating gives CASSQVVGTGKYEQYF.

In its sample, this clonotype ranks as medium-sized (0.01 to 0.1%). This chain joins TRBV5-4 and TRBJ2-2; TRBD2 matches 8 bases. The germline V gene encodes CDR1 SGHNT and CDR2 YYREEE (reference sequence). There are 15 residues in the CDR3. V shed 6 bases and J 4 bases; nucleotides not matched to a gene: 8. This chain's CDR3 is CASTSIAGSTGELFF. The CDR3 bases are TGTGCCAGCACCTCAATAGCGGGAAGCACCGGGGAGCTGTTTTTT.

To note about this clonotype: A much larger clone sits a single nucleotide away, making a read error possible. The chain recombines TRBV12-3 or TRBV12-4 with TRBJ2-7, with D possibly matching TRBD2 (6 bases). V lost 3 bases, J lost 0 bases, and 9 bases lay in between. The CDR3 spans 14 residues. CDR3 DNA: TGTGCCAGCAGTTTTGAGCGGGCCTCCTACGAGCAGTACTTC. Amino acids: CASSFERASYEQYF.

By proportion, this clonotype is medium-sized. J is TRBJ2-3 and V is TRBV7-2; D gene ambiguous. V was pared by 2 bases and J by 8 bases, with 8 bases between. Per germline, CDR1 SGHTA and CDR2 FQGNSA. This CDR3 has 12 residues. Here the CDR3 DNA reads TGTGCCAGCAGCTTATTCCCCGGTACGCAGTATTTT. Translating gives CASSLFPGTQYF.

Points on this clonotype: A read error may be the cause here, since a much bigger clone is one base away. This chain uses TRBV6-5 with TRBJ2-5, with TRBD1 identical over 8 bases. The CDR3 runs to 16 residues. Germline loops: CDR1 MNHEY, CDR2 SVGAGI. This CDR3 is CASSYPDRDGQETHYF. CDR3 bases: TGTGCCAGCAGTTACCCGGACAGGGATGGCCAAGAGACCCATTACTTC.

This clonotype was seen only a few times. The V call is TRBV11-2, the J call TRBJ2-7; TRBD1 matches at 7 bases. V gave up 5 bases and J gave up 6 bases; unmatched junction bases: 4. CDR1 is SGHAT, CDR2 FQNNGV, per germline. CDR3 length: 12 residues. The CDR3 bases are TGTGCCAGCAGCGCCAACAGGGGCGAGCAGTACTTC. This sequence encodes CASSANRGEQYF.

Within the sample, this clonotype is medium-sized. The chain links TRBV13 to TRBJ2-7, with 8 nucleotides matching TRBD2. Germline V gives CDR1 PRHDT, CDR2 FYEKMQ (reference sequence). The J segment lost 6 bases and the V segment lost 2 bases, leaving 3 bases of the junction unmatched. CDR3 size: 13 residues. The CDR3 DNA sequence: TGTGCCAGCAGCTTAAGCGGGAGTCGCGAGCAGTACTTC. Amino acid sequence: CASSLSGSREQYF.